These 10 T cell receptor beta chains came from one sample sequenced in a study of T-cell memory formation after mild COVID-19. MiXCR was run by TCRdb on the 5' RACE reads, yielding one entry per CDR3 protein. Among about 110,000 distinct CDR3 sequences listed, 15% to 20% were seen once. The sequenced sample was PBMCs or a T cell subset sorted from them (not recorded which). The receptors stem from a man aged 18 to 29 who had mild COVID-19 (a few samples of this study predate the infection). Cell type and time point are not known.

The table lists this clonotype with a few counts. The rearrangement links TRBV15 to TRBJ2-5; 7 bases line up with TRBD2. CDR3 length equals 15 residues. Germline V gene lookup returns CDR1 LNHNV and CDR2 YYDKDF (reference sequence). V lost 0 bases, J lost 5 bases, and 6 bases stayed unmatched. In DNA, the CDR3 is TGTGCCACCAGCAGAGATTACGGGGAGGGGGAGACCCAGTACTTC. Translating it yields CATSRDYGEGETQYF.

The chain is built from TRBV9 and TRBJ2-1, with D perhaps matching TRBD2 (5 bases). CDR1 and CDR2 from the germline V gene are SGDLS and YYNGEE. The CDR3 length is 16 residues. Trimming took 4 bases from V and 2 from J, leaving 16 bases between them. Here the CDR3 reads CASSPYLGSTYNEQFF. The DNA for the CDR3 is TGTGCCAGCAGCCCCTACTTAGGGAGCACCTACAATGAGCAGTTCTTC.

The rearrangement links TRBV2 to TRBJ2-2, with D possibly called TRBD1 or TRBD2 (5 bases each). V lost 6 bases to trimming and J lost 2 bases, with 10 bases between them. Looked up from germline, CDR1 is SNHLY and CDR2 is FYNNEI. This CDR3 contains 14 residues. The chain's CDR3 is CASSRERNTGELFF. The CDR3 DNA reads TGTGCCAGCAGCAGGGAGAGAAACACCGGGGAGCTGTTTTTT.

This clonotype was counted only a few times. J is TRBJ2-7 and V is TRBV6-5; 7 nucleotides line up with TRBD2. Germline CDR1 is MNHEY and CDR2 is SVGAGI. The V and J ends lost 0 bases and 7 bases, in that order; junction bases with no gene match: 6. There are 14 residues in the CDR3. The CDR3 protein is CASSYSGGSREQYF. The CDR3 coding sequence is TGTGCCAGCAGTTACTCGGGCGGGAGTCGGGAGCAGTACTTC.

V is TRBV4-1 and J is TRBJ2-3, with D unresolved. This CDR3 contains 15 residues. The V end was cut by 3 bases, the J end by 1 base, with 11 bases between. Germline V lookup: CDR1 MGHRA, CDR2 YSYEKL. CDR3 in DNA: TGCGCCAGCAGCCAGACCTCGCTTGGCACAGATACGCAGTATTTT. It specifies CASSQTSLGTDTQYF.

The chain employs TRBV6-5 and TRBJ1-1, with D maybe TRBD1 (6 bases). Germline V gene lookup returns CDR1 MNHEY and CDR2 SVGAGI. The CDR3 runs to 14 residues. The V end was cut by 6 bases, the J end by 7 bases, with 18 bases between. The CDR3 region is CASRHRVEEGEAFF. The CDR3 DNA reads TGTGCCAGCAGACACAGGGTAGAGGAGGGTGAAGCTTTCTTT.

This clonotype was seen only a few times. The chain is built from TRBV7-9 and TRBJ2-3; 8 bases align to TRBD2. Germline V CDR1 and CDR2: SEHNR, FQNEAQ (reference sequence). CDR3 size: 15 residues. Germline trimming cut 5 bases from V and 3 bases from J; bases unmatched to any gene: 7. The DNA for the CDR3 is TGTGCCAGCAGCCCCGGGGGGGCTTTTACAGATACGCAGTATTTT. Encoded protein: CASSPGGAFTDTQYF. Variable domain in full (rest from reference TRBV7-9 and TRBJ2-3): DTGVSQNPRHKITKRGQNVTFRCDPISEHNRLYWYRQTLGQGPEFLTYFQNEAQLEKSRLLSDRFSAERPKGSFSTLEIQRTEQGDSAMYLCASSPGGAFTDTQYFGPGTRLTVL.

This clonotype was seen a few times. The V call is TRBV20-1, the J call TRBJ1-5; no reliable D call. Germline lookup yields CDR1 DFQATT and CDR2 SNEGSKA (reference sequence). The CDR3 extends over 13 amino acids. V lost 3 bases and J 0 bases, leaving 6 bases between the germline ends. The CDR3 nucleotides are TGCAGTGCTAGTGAGGATAGCAATCAGCCCCAGCATTTT. Amino acid sequence: CSASEDSNQPQHF.

The chain recombines TRBV29-1 with TRBJ2-2, with 13 bases identical to TRBD2. CDR3 length equals 15 residues. V lost 7 bases and J lost 4; bases outside the gene matches: 6. Germline CDR1 SQVTM, CDR2 ANQGSEA. The CDR3 DNA is TGCAGCGCACGACTAGCGGGGGGTGGCACCGGGGAGCTGTTTTTT. Its translation is CSARLAGGGTGELFF.

This clonotype showed up just a few times. The gene calls are TRBV7-3 and TRBJ2-5; possible D gene TRBD1, 5 bases. CDR3 length equals 13 residues. V shed 5 bases and J shed 5 bases, with 12 bases lying between them. Germline values: CDR1 SGHTA, CDR2 FQGTGA. CDR3 residues: CASSRSPGETQYF. The CDR3 region has the DNA TGTGCCAGCAGCCGAAGCCCAGGGGAGACCCAGTACTTC.